The rows below give T cell receptor beta chains drawn from one sample of a study of post-analysis software for immune sequencing data. A single record per CDR3 protein comes from TCRdb applying MiXCR to the PCR reads. The data show more than 500,000 distinct CDR3 sequences, less than 40% seen once. Sequencing was done on a sample of blood. These receptor sequences come from a girl aged 2-17 years with multiple sclerosis. Both conserved end residues are part of each CDR3. D genes are given only for firm matches. Size values are once, few and many counts, or a class for expanded clones, and some rows have none.

d_call	clone_size	v_call	j_call	cdr3_length	cdr3_aa	cdr3_nt
.	.	TRBV29-1	TRBJ2-3	13	CSVDSRDGDTQYF	TGCAGCGTTGATAGCAGGGATGGAGATACGCAGTATTTT
.	.	TRBV7-8	TRBJ2-1	19	CASSQWGLGRSRLREEQFF	TGTGCCAGCAGCCAATGGGGACTCGGAAGGTCTCGCCTAAGGGAGGAGCAGTTCTTC
TRBD2	many	TRBV20-1	TRBJ2-3	15	CSARWAGLAGHTQYF	TGCAGTGCTAGATGGGCCGGACTAGCGGGCCATACGCAGTATTTT
TRBD2	.	TRBV27	TRBJ2-3	15	CASSSSRGVADTQYF	TGTGCCAGCAGTTCGTCTCGGGGGGTTGCAGATACGCAGTATTTT
.	few	TRBV6-1	TRBJ2-7	14	CASSGGRALLEQYF	TGTGCCAGCAGTGGTGGCAGGGCCCTCCTCGAGCAGTACTTC
.	.	TRBV7-9	TRBJ2-5	13	CASSLWQRETQYF	TGTGCCAGCAGCTTATGGCAGAGAGAGACCCAGTACTTC
.	few	TRBV20-1	TRBJ2-5	13	CSVTEGAVETQYF	TGCAGTGTAACGGAAGGGGCCGTTGAGACCCAGTACTTC
.	.	TRBV5-1	TRBJ2-6	16	CASSQDVTSGANVLTF	TGCGCCAGCAGCCAGGACGTTACCTCTGGGGCCAACGTCCTGACTTTC
.	few	TRBV15	TRBJ1-2	13	CATSIPGNYGYTF	TGTGCCACCAGCATACCTGGTAACTATGGCTACACCTTC
TRBD1	.	TRBV24-1	TRBJ2-3	16	CATSDSQGWGTDTQYF	TGTGCCACCAGTGATTCACAGGGGTGGGGCACAGATACGCAGTATTTT
TRBD2	.	TRBV7-2	TRBJ2-5	17	CASSRTWASGVGETQYF	TGTGCCAGCAGCCGAACCTGGGCTAGCGGGGTGGGAGAGACCCAGTACTTC
.	.	TRBV28	TRBJ1-4	12	CASREGREKLFF	TGTGCCAGCAGGGAAGGTCGGGAAAAACTGTTTTTT
TRBD2	.	TRBV6-5	TRBJ2-1	16	CASSYPTVGGNNEQFF	TGTGCCAGCAGTTACCCGACAGTGGGGGGGAACAATGAGCAGTTCTTC
TRBD2	.	TRBV7-8	TRBJ2-3	16	CASSPGGSGGAATQYF	TGTGCCAGCAGCCCCGGGGGCAGCGGGGGGGCAGCTACGCAGTATTTT
.	.	TRBV27	TRBJ1-1	14	CASSFLGIRGEAFF	TGTGCCAGCAGTTTTCTAGGGATCCGAGGAGAAGCTTTCTTT
TRBD2	few	TRBV2	TRBJ2-7	13	CASRWTSGYEQYF	TGTGCCAGCAGATGGACTAGCGGGTACGAGCAGTACTTC
.	few	TRBV4-1	TRBJ2-7	15	CASSQDDWGNYEQYF	TGCGCCAGCAGCCAAGATGACTGGGGAAACTACGAGCAGTACTTC
TRBD2	.	TRBV2	TRBJ2-3	15	CASSGGTSGADTQYF	TGTGCCAGCAGTGGGGGGACTAGCGGTGCAGATACGCAGTATTTT
TRBD2	few	TRBV20-1	TRBJ2-3	16	CSARDLPGLVGDTQYF	TGCAGTGCTAGAGACCTGCCGGGACTAGTCGGAGATACGCAGTATTTT
.	many	TRBV12-3/TRBV12-4	TRBJ2-5	14	CASSRPDRQETQYF	TGTGCCAGCAGCCGACCCGACAGACAAGAGACCCAGTACTTC
.	.	TRBV3-1	TRBJ1-2	15	CASSLPGRHFYGYTF	TGTGCCAGCAGCCTGCCGGGACGGCACTTCTATGGCTACACCTTC
TRBD1	.	TRBV12-3/TRBV12-4	TRBJ1-2	14	CASSFWDRIYGYTF	TGTGCCAGCAGTTTCTGGGACAGGATCTATGGCTACACCTTC
TRBD1	.	TRBV7-9	TRBJ1-1	14	CASSVGTGGAEAFF	TGTGCCAGCAGCGTGGGGACAGGGGGCGCAGAAGCTTTCTTT
TRBD1	.	TRBV5-1	TRBJ1-1	17	CASSLVGQGARGTEAFF	TGCGCCAGCAGCTTGGTCGGACAGGGGGCGCGGGGCACTGAAGCTTTCTTT
TRBD1	few	TRBV5-1	TRBJ2-5	14	CASSFRDSLETQYF	TGCGCCAGCAGCTTTAGGGACAGCCTGGAGACCCAGTACTTC
.	.	TRBV10-3	TRBJ2-2	14	CAISELRDTGERFF	TGTGCCATCAGTGAGTTGAGGGACACCGGGGAGCGGTTTTTT
.	few	TRBV9	TRBJ2-7	17	CASSVRGVAGSAYEQYF	TGTGCCAGCAGCGTCCGAGGGGTGGCAGGGTCGGCCTACGAGCAGTACTTC
.	few	TRBV3-1	TRBJ1-1	15	CASSHSADWRTEAFF	TGTGCCAGCAGCCATAGTGCAGACTGGAGGACTGAAGCTTTCTTT